A selection of T cell receptor beta chains follows, all from one sample in a study of blood T cell repertoires in COVID-19. TCRdb's copy holds only in-frame clones and misses some; the assay was immunoSEQ multiplex PCR. The profile covers more than 45,000 clones, with 60% to 85% appearing a single time and roughly 5% taken by the ten largest. The sequenced material came from peripheral blood. These receptors originate from a human donor in a cohort sampled during active COVID-19. Both conserved end residues are part of each CDR3. Fields, in order: clone size, J gene, V gene, D gene, CDR3 DNA, CDR3 protein. D genes are given only for firm matches. Clone size is not always given. Where it is, it says once, few, many or a class for expanded clones.

once,TRBJ1-4,TRBV9,TRBD1,TGTGCCAGCAGCGTAGACTGGGACAGGGACGAAAAACTGTTTTTT,CASSVDWDRDEKLFF
NA,TRBJ1-6,TRBV2,NA,TGTGCCAGCAGTGAAAGTACTCTTATGGATTCACCCCTCCACTTT,CASSESTLMDSPLHF
NA,TRBJ1-2,TRBV4-2,TRBD1,TGTGCCAGCAGCTCTCTGACGACAGGGGGCGATAGGAACTATGGCTACACCTTC,CASSSLTTGGDRNYGYTF
few,TRBJ1-1,TRBV6-5,NA,TGTGCCAGCAGACTAACAGGGAACACTGAAGCTTTCTTT,CASRLTGNTEAFF
few,TRBJ2-7,TRBV28,TRBD2,TGTGCCAGCAGTCAAAGGACTAGCGGAGGTTACGAGCAGTACTTC,CASSQRTSGGYEQYF
few,TRBJ2-7,TRBV7-9,NA,TGTGCCAGCAGCCATGGGCGGGACCGCCCCTACGAGCAGTACTTC,CASSHGRDRPYEQYF
NA,TRBJ2-1,TRBV11-2,NA,TGTGCCAGCAGCTTAGGGGATCCCCGGGGAGAGCAGTTCTTC,CASSLGDPRGEQFF
NA,TRBJ1-1,TRBV10-3,NA,TGTGCCATCAGTGAAACCCAGGATTTGAACACTGAAGCTTTCTTT,CAISETQDLNTEAFF
once,TRBJ1-2,TRBV4-3,TRBD1,TGCGCCAGCAGCCAAGATTGGACAGGGAACTATGGCTACACCTTC,CASSQDWTGNYGYTF
NA,TRBJ2-7,TRBV7-9,TRBD2,TGTGCCAGCAGCCCACCCCCCGGGACTAGCGGCTACGAGCAGTACTTC,CASSPPPGTSGYEQYF
NA,TRBJ2-7,TRBV7-9,TRBD1,TGTGCAGGATCCGGGGACAGCTACGAGCAGTACTTC,CAGSGDSYEQYF
NA,TRBJ2-7,TRBV24-1,TRBD2,TGTGCCACGGGCCCCTGGACTAGCGGGAGGGTGTTCAGGGACGAGCAGTACTTC,CATGPWTSGRVFRDEQYF
NA,TRBJ1-1,TRBV18,TRBD1,TGTGCCAGCTCACCCGACGGACAGGGCAATGCTTTCTTT,CASSPDGQGNAFF
NA,TRBJ1-1,TRBV18,TRBD1,TGTGCCAGCTCACCGGACAGGGGAAGCCCTGAAGCTTTCTTT,CASSPDRGSPEAFF
NA,TRBJ2-7,TRBV4-3,NA,TGCGCCAGCAGCCAAGATCGGTACGGGAGCTACGAGCAGTACTTC,CASSQDRYGSYEQYF
few,TRBJ1-2,TRBV11-2,NA,TGTGCCAGCAGCTCAAGGGGGTCGTTTGGCTACACCTTC,CASSSRGSFGYTF
NA,TRBJ2-3,TRBV19,NA,TGTGCCAGTAGTGGAGGGACTCTCTATAGCACAGATACGCAGTATTTT,CASSGGTLYSTDTQYF
NA,TRBJ2-7,TRBV6-6,NA,TGTGCCAGCAGTTACGACGGCGGAGCCTACGAGCAGTACTTC,CASSYDGGAYEQYF
NA,TRBJ2-7,TRBV7-2,NA,TGTGCCAGCAGTCGACTCGACAGGAGCTCCTACGAGCAGTACTTC,CASSRLDRSSYEQYF
once,TRBJ2-7,TRBV6-6,TRBD2,TGTGCCAGCAGTTACGGGGCGGGAGTATTGCACGAGCAGTACTTC,CASSYGAGVLHEQYF
NA,TRBJ2-7,TRBV12-5,NA,TGTGCTAGTGCCGGCGACAGCGCCTACGAGCAGTACTTC,CASAGDSAYEQYF
few,TRBJ2-7,TRBV7-9,NA,TGTGCCAGCAGCTTGTCCAGCGGATTTACCTACGAGCAGTACTTC,CASSLSSGFTYEQYF
NA,TRBJ1-1,TRBV18,NA,TGTGCCAGCTCACGCGCGGGGGACACTGAAGCTTTCTTT,CASSRAGDTEAFF
NA,TRBJ1-6,TRBV30,NA,TGTGCCTGGAGTGGGGTTGGGGGCGGACGTTCACCCCTCCACTTT,CAWSGVGGGRSPLHF
NA,TRBJ2-5,TRBV29-1,TRBD2,TGCAGCGTGGCCGGGACTAGCGGTCAAGAGACCCAGTACTTC,CSVAGTSGQETQYF
NA,TRBJ2-7,TRBV12-5,TRBD1,TGTGCTAGTGGACCGGGACAGACCTACGAGCAGTACTTC,CASGPGQTYEQYF
NA,TRBJ2-7,TRBV6-5,TRBD2,TGTGCCAGCAGTTTTGGCTCCCCCGGGACTAGCGACGAGCAGTACTTC,CASSFGSPGTSDEQYF
once,TRBJ2-7,TRBV5-6,TRBD2,TGTGCCAGCAGCTTGGGCCTAGCGGGAGTATACGAGCAGTACTTC,CASSLGLAGVYEQYF
NA,TRBJ2-3,TRBV7-2,NA,TGTGCCAGCAGCTTATCGGGAGTTGAAGATACGCAGTATTTT,CASSLSGVEDTQYF
NA,TRBJ2-7,TRBV28,TRBD2,TGTGCCAGCAGGTCACCGGGACTAGCGACGAAGGACGAGCAGTACTTC,CASRSPGLATKDEQYF
NA,TRBJ1-1,TRBV7-9,NA,TGTGCCAGCAGCTTGACAGGGAACACTGAAGCTTTCTTT,CASSLTGNTEAFF